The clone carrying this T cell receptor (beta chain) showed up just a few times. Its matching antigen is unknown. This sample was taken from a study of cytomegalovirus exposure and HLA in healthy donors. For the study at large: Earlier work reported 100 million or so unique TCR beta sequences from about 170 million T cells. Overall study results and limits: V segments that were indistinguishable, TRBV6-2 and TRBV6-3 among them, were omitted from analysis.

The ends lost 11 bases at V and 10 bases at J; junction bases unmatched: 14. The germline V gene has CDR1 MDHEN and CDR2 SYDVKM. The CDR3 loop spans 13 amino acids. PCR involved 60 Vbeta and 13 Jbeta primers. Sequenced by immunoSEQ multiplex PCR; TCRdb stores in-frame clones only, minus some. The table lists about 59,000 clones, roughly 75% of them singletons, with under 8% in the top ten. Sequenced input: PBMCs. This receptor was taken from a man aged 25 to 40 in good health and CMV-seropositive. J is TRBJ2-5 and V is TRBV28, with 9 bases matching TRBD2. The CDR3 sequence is CASHSGLAGIQYF. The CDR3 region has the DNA TGTGCCTCCCATAGTGGCCTAGCGGGGATCCAGTACTTC.